This T cell receptor beta chain was retrieved from a study of molecular identifiers for immune sequencing clone quantification. This CDR3 has 14 amino acids. Germline V gene lookup returns CDR1 SEHNR and CDR2 FQNEAQ (reference sequence). Trimming cost V 4 bases and J 4 bases; bases outside gene matches: 4. Sorting captured naive CD8 T cells as CD8+CD4-CCR7+CD45RA+. This clonotype was counted at least ten times. One entry per CDR3 protein results from TCRdb running MiXCR on the PCR reads. The data show about 640,000 distinct CDR3 sequences, with approximately 20% seen just once and roughly 0.9% held by the top ten.

The specimen sequenced was naive CD8+ T cells from blood, with Jurkat cell RNA spiked in. Subset indicated: FACS-sorted CD8+CD4-CCR7+CD45RA+ naive T cells. The chain carries TRBV7-9 and TRBJ2-3; 8 bases agree with TRBD1. The receptor was isolated from a human donor in good health. Some libraries in this study had Jurkat cell RNA spiked in. CDR3 sequence: CASSSLTGADTQYF. CDR3 DNA: TGTGCCAGCAGCTCCCTGACAGGGGCAGATACGCAGTATTTT.